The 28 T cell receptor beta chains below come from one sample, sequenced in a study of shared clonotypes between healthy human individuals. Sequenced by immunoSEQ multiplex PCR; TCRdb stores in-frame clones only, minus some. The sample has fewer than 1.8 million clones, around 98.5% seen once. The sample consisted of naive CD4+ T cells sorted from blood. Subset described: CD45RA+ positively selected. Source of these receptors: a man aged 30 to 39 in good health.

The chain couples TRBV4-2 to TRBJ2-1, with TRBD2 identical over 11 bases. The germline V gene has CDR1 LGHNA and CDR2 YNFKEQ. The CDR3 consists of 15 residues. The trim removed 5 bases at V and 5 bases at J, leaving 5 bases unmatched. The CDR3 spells CASSLAGGQNNEQFF. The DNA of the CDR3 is TGTGCCAGCAGCTTAGCGGGAGGGCAAAACAATGAGCAGTTCTTC.

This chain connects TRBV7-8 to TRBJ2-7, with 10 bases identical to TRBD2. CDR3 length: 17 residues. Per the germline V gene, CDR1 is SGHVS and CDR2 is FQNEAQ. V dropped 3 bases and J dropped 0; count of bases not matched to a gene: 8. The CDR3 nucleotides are TGTGCCAGCAGCTTCGGACTAGCGGAAAGGAGCTCCTACGAGCAGTACTTC. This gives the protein CASSFGLAERSSYEQYF.

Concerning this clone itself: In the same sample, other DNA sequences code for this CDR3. Written as DNA, the CDR3 is TGTGCCAGCACCTTAGACAGGAACACTGAAGCTTTCTTT. Its translation is CASTLDRNTEAFF. This chain uses TRBV6-1 with TRBJ1-1; perhaps TRBD1 as D (5 bases). V gave up 7 bases and J gave up 1 base, with 10 bases separating them. Germline V gene lookup returns CDR1 MNHNS and CDR2 SASEGT. This CDR3 is 13 amino acids long.

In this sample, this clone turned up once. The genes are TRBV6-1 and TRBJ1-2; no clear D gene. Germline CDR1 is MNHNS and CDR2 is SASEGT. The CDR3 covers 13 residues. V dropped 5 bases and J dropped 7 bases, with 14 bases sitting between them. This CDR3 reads CASSLQVEGGYTF. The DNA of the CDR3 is TGTGCCAGCAGTCTCCAGGTGGAGGGTGGCTACACCTTC.

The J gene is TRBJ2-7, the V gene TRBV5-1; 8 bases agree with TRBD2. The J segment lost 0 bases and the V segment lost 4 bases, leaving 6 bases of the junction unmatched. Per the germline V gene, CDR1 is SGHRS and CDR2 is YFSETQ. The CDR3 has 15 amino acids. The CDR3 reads CASSTRTSSSYEQYF. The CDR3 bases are TGCGCCAGCAGCACCCGGACTAGCAGCTCCTACGAGCAGTACTTC.

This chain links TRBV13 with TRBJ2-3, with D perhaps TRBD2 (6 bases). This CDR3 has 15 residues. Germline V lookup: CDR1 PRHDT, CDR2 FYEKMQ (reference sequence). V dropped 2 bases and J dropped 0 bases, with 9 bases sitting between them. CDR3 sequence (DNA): TGTGCCAGCAGCTTATTGGAGGGTAGCACAGATACGCAGTATTTT. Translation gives CASSLLEGSTDTQYF.

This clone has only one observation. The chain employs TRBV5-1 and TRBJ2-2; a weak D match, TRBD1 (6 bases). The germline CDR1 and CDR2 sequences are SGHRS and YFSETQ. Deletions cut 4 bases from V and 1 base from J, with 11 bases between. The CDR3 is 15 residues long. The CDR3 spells CASSVTRGNTGELFF. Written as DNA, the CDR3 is TGCGCCAGCAGCGTAACCAGGGGGAACACCGGGGAGCTGTTTTTT. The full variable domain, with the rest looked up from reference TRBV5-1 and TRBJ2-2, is KAGVTQTPRYLIKTRGQQVTLSCSPISGHRSVSWYQQTPGQGLQFLFEYFSETQRNKGNFPGRFSGRQFSNSRSEMNVSTLELGDSALYLCASSVTRGNTGELFFGEGSRLTVL.

CDR3 loop: CASSEITRDIQYF. The DNA of the CDR3 is TGTGCCAGCAGTGAAATAACAAGGGACATTCAGTACTTC. The rearrangement links TRBV6-1 to TRBJ2-4; no reliable D call. The CDR3 covers 13 residues. CDR1 MNHNS and CDR2 SASEGT come from the germline V gene. V was cut by 2 bases and J by 8 bases, with 10 bases left in between.

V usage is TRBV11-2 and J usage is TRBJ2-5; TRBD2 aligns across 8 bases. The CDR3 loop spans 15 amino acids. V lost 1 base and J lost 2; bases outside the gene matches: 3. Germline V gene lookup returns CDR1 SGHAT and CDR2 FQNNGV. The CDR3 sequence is CASSLGLALQETQYF. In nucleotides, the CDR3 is TGTGCCAGCAGCTTAGGACTAGCGCTACAAGAGACCCAGTACTTC. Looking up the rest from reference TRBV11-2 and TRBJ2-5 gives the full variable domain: EAGVAQSPRYKIIEKRQSVAFWCNPISGHATLYWYQQILGQGPKLLIQFQNNGVVDDSQLPKDRFSAERLKGVDSTLKIQPAKLEDSAVYLCASSLGLALQETQYFGPGTRLLVL.

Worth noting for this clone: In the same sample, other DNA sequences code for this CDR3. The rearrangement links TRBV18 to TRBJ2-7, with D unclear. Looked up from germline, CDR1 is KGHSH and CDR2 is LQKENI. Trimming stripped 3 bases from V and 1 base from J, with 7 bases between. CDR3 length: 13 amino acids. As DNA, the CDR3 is TGTGCCAGCTCACCGAGAGTATCCTACGAGCAGTACTTC. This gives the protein CASSPRVSYEQYF.

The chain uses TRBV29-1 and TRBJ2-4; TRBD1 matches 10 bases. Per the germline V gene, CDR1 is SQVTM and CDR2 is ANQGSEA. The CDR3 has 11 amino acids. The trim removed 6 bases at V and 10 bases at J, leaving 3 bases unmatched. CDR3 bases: TGCAGCGTCGACAGGGGGCAGATTCAGTACTTC. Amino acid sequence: CSVDRGQIQYF.

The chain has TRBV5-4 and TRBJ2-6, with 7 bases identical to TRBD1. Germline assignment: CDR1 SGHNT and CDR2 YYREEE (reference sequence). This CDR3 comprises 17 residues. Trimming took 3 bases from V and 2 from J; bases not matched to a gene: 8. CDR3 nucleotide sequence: TGTGCCAGCAGCTCCCGGACAGGTCGGGCTGGGGCCAACGTCCTGACTTTC. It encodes CASSSRTGRAGANVLTF.

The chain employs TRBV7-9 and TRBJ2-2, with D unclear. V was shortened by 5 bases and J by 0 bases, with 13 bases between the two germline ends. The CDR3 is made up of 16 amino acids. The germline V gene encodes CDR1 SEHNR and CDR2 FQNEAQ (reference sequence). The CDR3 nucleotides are TGTGCCAGCAGCGCAATCGTAAATCCGAACACCGGGGAGCTGTTTTTT. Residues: CASSAIVNPNTGELFF.

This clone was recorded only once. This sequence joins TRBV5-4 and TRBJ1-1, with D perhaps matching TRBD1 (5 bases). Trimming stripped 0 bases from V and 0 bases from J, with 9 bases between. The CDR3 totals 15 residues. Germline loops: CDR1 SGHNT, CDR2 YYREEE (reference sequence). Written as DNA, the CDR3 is TGTGCCAGCAGCTTGGCCCCAGGGATGAACACTGAAGCTTTCTTT. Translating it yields CASSLAPGMNTEAFF.

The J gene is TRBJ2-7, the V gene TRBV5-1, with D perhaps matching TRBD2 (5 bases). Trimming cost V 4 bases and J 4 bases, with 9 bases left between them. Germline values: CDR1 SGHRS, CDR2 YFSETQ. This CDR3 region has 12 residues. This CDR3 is CASSEGDYEQYF. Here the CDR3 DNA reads TGCGCCAGCAGCGAGGGAGATTACGAGCAGTACTTC.

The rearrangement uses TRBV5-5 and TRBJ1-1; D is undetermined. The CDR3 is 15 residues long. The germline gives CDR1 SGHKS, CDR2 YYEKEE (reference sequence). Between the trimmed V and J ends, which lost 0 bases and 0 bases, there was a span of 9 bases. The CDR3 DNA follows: TGTGCCAGCAGCTTGGTTGTCAGAATGAACACTGAAGCTTTCTTT. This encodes CASSLVVRMNTEAFF.

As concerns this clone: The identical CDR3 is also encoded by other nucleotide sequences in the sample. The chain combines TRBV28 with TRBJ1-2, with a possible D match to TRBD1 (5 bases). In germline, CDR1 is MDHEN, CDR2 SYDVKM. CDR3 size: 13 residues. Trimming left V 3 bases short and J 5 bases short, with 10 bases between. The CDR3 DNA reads TGTGCCAGCAGTTTTGGGGGACTTTATGGCTACACCTTC. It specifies CASSFGGLYGYTF.

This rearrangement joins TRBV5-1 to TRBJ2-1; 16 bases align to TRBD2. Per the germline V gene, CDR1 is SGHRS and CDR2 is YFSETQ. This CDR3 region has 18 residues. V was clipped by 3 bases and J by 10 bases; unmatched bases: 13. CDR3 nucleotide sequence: TGCGCCAGCAGCTGGGGACTAGCGGGAGGGCCCCTTGAGGAGGAGCAGTTCTTC. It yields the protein CASSWGLAGGPLEEEQFF.

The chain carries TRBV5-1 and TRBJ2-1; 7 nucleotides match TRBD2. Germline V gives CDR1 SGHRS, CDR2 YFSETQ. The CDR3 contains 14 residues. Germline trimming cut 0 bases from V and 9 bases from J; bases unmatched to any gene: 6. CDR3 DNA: TGCGCCAGCAGCTTGGCGGTGGGGGGGATTGAGCAGTTCTTC. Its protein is CASSLAVGGIEQFF.

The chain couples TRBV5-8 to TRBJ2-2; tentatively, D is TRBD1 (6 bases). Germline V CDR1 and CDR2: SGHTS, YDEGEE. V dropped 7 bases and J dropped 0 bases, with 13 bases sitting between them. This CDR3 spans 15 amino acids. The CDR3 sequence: CASARQDANTGELFF. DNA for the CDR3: TGTGCCAGCGCAAGACAGGACGCGAACACCGGGGAGCTGTTTTTT.

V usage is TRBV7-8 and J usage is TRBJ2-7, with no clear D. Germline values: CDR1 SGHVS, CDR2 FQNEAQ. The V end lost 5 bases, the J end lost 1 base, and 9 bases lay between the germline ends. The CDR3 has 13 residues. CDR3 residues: CASSHGSSYEQYF. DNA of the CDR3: TGTGCCAGCAGCCACGGGTCGTCCTACGAGCAGTACTTC.

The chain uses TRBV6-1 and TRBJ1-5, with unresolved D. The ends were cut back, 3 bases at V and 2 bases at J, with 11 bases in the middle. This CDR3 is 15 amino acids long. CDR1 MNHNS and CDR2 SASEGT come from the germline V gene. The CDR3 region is CASSDDRAGNQPQHF. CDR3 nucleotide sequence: TGTGCCAGCAGTGATGACCGAGCGGGCAATCAGCCCCAGCATTTT.

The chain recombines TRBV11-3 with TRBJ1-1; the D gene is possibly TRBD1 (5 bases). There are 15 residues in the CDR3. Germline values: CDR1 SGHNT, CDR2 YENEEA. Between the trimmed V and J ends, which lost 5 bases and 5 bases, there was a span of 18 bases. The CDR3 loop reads CASSRDSLGGTEAFF. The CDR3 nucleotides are TGTGCCAGCAGCCGTGACAGCCTCGGAGGTACTGAAGCTTTCTTT.

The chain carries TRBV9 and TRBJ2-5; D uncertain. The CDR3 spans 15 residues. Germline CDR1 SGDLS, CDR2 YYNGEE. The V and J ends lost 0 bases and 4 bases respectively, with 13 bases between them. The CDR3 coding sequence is TGTGCCAGCAGCGTAGTGGCCGTGCCAAGAGAGACCCAGTACTTC. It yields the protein CASSVVAVPRETQYF.

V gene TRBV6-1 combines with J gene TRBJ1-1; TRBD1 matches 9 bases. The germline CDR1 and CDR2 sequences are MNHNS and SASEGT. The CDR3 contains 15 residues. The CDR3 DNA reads TGTGCGAGCGAGGGACAGGGCGTGGGGAACACTGAAGCTTTCTTT. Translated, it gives CASEGQGVGNTEAFF.

The CDR3 sequence is CASSLAGTGINEKLFF. CDR3 in DNA: TGTGCCAGCAGCTTAGCCGGGACAGGAATTAATGAAAAACTGTTTTTT. This chain links TRBV7-9 with TRBJ1-4, with 8 bases fitting TRBD1. V shed 0 bases and J 4 bases; nucleotides not matched to a gene: 4. The germline V gene encodes CDR1 SEHNR and CDR2 FQNEAQ (reference sequence). This CDR3 has 16 residues.

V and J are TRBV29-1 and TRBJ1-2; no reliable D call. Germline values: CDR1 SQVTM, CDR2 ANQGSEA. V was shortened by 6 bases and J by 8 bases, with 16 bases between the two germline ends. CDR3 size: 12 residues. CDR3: CSVNAGVRGYTF. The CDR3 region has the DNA TGCAGCGTAAATGCCGGAGTAAGGGGCTACACCTTC.

CDR3 sequence (DNA): TGCGCCAGCAGCTTGACCGGGGTATCGGACGAGCAGTACTTC. This codes for CASSLTGVSDEQYF. The rearrangement links TRBV5-1 to TRBJ2-7; weak D call: TRBD2 (5 bases). Trimming took 1 base from V and 5 from J, leaving 13 bases between them. This CDR3 comprises 14 residues. Per germline, CDR1 SGHRS and CDR2 YFSETQ.